The 32 T cell receptor beta chains given below trace back to one sample, sequenced in a study of blood T cell repertoires in COVID-19. The assay was immunoSEQ multiplex PCR, and TCRdb's table has in-frame clones only and misses some. The data hold roughly 81,000 clones, with about 85% observed a single time. Input material: peripheral blood. Every receptor here comes from a woman of 80 years or more with COVID-19, enrolled during active disease.

This chain joins TRBV5-1 and TRBJ2-1; D is undetermined. This CDR3 has 12 residues. V dropped 2 bases and J dropped 4 bases, with 4 bases sitting between them. Germline lookup yields CDR1 SGHRS and CDR2 YFSETQ. CDR3 amino acids: CASSFGYNEQFF. Written as DNA, the CDR3 is TGCGCCAGCAGCTTCGGGTACAATGAGCAGTTCTTC.

This rearrangement joins TRBV28 to TRBJ2-3; 12 bases match TRBD2. Germline V gene lookup returns CDR1 MDHEN and CDR2 SYDVKM. This CDR3 is built from 17 residues. V was pared by 2 bases and J by 5 bases, with 8 bases of the junction left unmatched. The CDR3 reads CASSLPGLAGLKDTQYF. DNA of the CDR3: TGTGCCAGCAGTTTACCGGGACTAGCGGGCCTGAAAGATACGCAGTATTTT.

This chain connects TRBV14 to TRBJ1-1; D ambiguous. CDR1 is SGHDN, CDR2 FVKESK, per germline. The CDR3 runs to 12 residues. V was shortened by 4 bases and J by 4 bases, with 7 bases between the two germline ends. CDR3 in DNA: TGTGCCAGCAGCCGTAGAAGCACTGAAGCTTTCTTT. Amino acids: CASSRRSTEAFF.

The chain carries TRBV6-2 or TRBV6-3 and TRBJ1-5; D perhaps matches TRBD1 (6 bases). The CDR3 has 17 residues. The germline V and J ends were trimmed by 1 base and 4 bases, with 17 bases remaining between them. Germline V gene data show CDR1 as MNHEY and CDR2 as SVGEGT. The CDR3 here is CASSYFRDTGYNQPQHF. The CDR3 DNA sequence: TGTGCCAGCAGTTACTTCCGGGACACGGGCTATAATCAGCCCCAGCATTTT.

The gene calls are TRBV28 and TRBJ1-1; D ambiguous. Germline V gene data show CDR1 as MDHEN and CDR2 as SYDVKM. The V and J ends lost 5 bases and 5 bases respectively, with 12 bases between them. The CDR3 is made up of 13 amino acids. CDR3 in DNA: TGTGCCAGCAGTCCCTCTTCTTTTACTGAAGCTTTCTTT. It is translated as CASSPSSFTEAFF.

The chain links TRBV24-1 to TRBJ1-5; TRBD1 matches 9 bases. CDR1 is KGHDR and CDR2 is SFDVKD in the germline V gene. Losses at the gene ends were 5 bases for V and 3 bases for J; bases not matched to a gene: 1. This CDR3 has 14 amino acids. The CDR3 is CATSGTGVNQPQHF. In nucleotides, the CDR3 is TGTGCCACCAGTGGGACAGGGGTCAATCAGCCCCAGCATTTT.

This clone occurred a few times. The chain employs TRBV7-2 and TRBJ1-2, with D maybe TRBD1 (5 bases). In germline, CDR1 is SGHTA, CDR2 FQGNSA. The CDR3 sequence is 13 residues long. Trimming took off 1 base at V and 13 bases at J, with 16 bases between the two ends. The CDR3 here is CASSLGSRANLTF. As DNA, the CDR3 is TGTGCCAGCAGCTTAGGCAGCAGGGCTAACCTCACCTTC.

In DNA form, the CDR3 reads TGTGCCAGCAGTACGCCTCCGGGTTCACCCCTCCACTTT. Its translation is CASSTPPGSPLHF. This rearrangement joins TRBV6-5 to TRBJ1-6; D uncertain. This CDR3 is 13 amino acids long. CDR1 is MNHEY and CDR2 is SVGAGI in the germline V gene. V lost 5 bases and J lost 9, with 11 bases in between.

The rearrangement joins TRBV10-3 to TRBJ1-5; D remains unclear. Between the trimmed V and J ends, which lost 0 bases and 5 bases, there was a span of 11 bases. CDR1 and CDR2 (germline): ENHRY, SYGVKD. The CDR3 runs to 15 residues. The CDR3 protein is CAISESVGDYQPQHF. Written as DNA, the CDR3 is TGTGCCATCAGTGAGTCCGTGGGAGACTATCAGCCCCAGCATTTT.

Written as DNA, the CDR3 is TGTGCCACCAACGCCCAGGGGTTGAACACTGAAGCTTTCTTT. It is translated as CATNAQGLNTEAFF. This chain joins TRBV28 and TRBJ1-1; TRBD1 might be the D (6 bases). Trimming took off 10 bases at V and 0 bases at J, with 15 bases between the two ends. CDR3 length equals 14 residues. Germline V CDR1 and CDR2: MDHEN, SYDVKM.

Points on this clone: The same CDR3 also results from other DNA sequences found in this sample. The rearrangement uses TRBV7-7 and TRBJ2-5; 9 positions agree with TRBD2. V lost 5 bases and J lost 1; bases outside the gene matches: 2. The CDR3 is 14 amino acids. Per germline, CDR1 SSHAT and CDR2 FNYEAQ (reference sequence). The CDR3 region is CASSPGLAQETQYF. In DNA form, the CDR3 reads TGTGCCAGCAGCCCGGGACTAGCCCAAGAGACCCAGTACTTC.

This chain joins TRBV9 and TRBJ1-2; D is ambiguous. Trimming pared 3 bases from V and 2 bases from J, leaving 11 bases between. This CDR3 region has 14 residues. CDR1 and CDR2 from the germline V gene are SGDLS and YYNGEE. CDR3 in DNA: TGTGCCAGCAGCGCCAGTGGAGGGAACTATGGCTACACCTTC. The encoded protein is CASSASGGNYGYTF.

This chain connects TRBV5-1 to TRBJ2-3, with 8 bases that match TRBD1. The CDR3 is 13 residues long. CDR1 is SGHRS and CDR2 is YFSETQ in the germline V gene. V dropped 1 base and J dropped 6; count of bases not matched to a gene: 1. CDR3 residues: CASSLQGADTQYF. CDR3 DNA sequence: TGCGCCAGCAGCTTGCAGGGGGCCGATACGCAGTATTTT.

The V and J genes are TRBV5-4 and TRBJ2-7; a weak D match, TRBD2 (5 bases). CDR3 size: 15 residues. The V and J ends lost 4 bases and 3 bases respectively, with 17 bases between them. Looked up from germline, CDR1 is SGHNT and CDR2 is YYREEE (reference sequence). The CDR3 nucleotides read TGTGCCAGCAGCCCCCATGGGGAGTCCCTCTACGAGCAGTACTTC. Protein: CASSPHGESLYEQYF.

The rearrangement uses TRBV5-1 and TRBJ1-1; D ambiguous. Germline V gene data show CDR1 as SGHRS and CDR2 as YFSETQ. V lost 0 bases, J lost 1 base, and 4 bases lay in between. The CDR3 contains 13 residues. CDR3 nucleotides: TGCGCCAGCAGCTTGGCAGAGAACACTGAAGCTTTCTTT. This sequence encodes CASSLAENTEAFF. The complete variable domain, with remaining parts taken from reference TRBV5-1 and TRBJ1-1, reads KAGVTQTPRYLIKTRGQQVTLSCSPISGHRSVSWYQQTPGQGLQFLFEYFSETQRNKGNFPGRFSGRQFSNSRSEMNVSTLELGDSALYLCASSLAENTEAFFGQGTRLTVV.

This clone was counted once. The CDR3 reads CASSGVTSGDNEQFF. In nucleotides, the CDR3 is TGTGCCAGCTCAGGAGTGACTAGCGGGGACAATGAGCAGTTCTTC. This sequence joins TRBV18 and TRBJ2-1, with 11 bases lining up with TRBD2. Germline CDR1 KGHSH, CDR2 LQKENI. Trimming cost V 5 bases and J 5 bases; bases outside gene matches: 5. The length of the CDR3 is 15 residues.

The chain links TRBV12-3 or TRBV12-4 to TRBJ1-2; the D is unclear. This CDR3 has 13 residues. V lost 8 bases and J 4 bases, leaving 14 bases between the germline ends. The CDR3 here is CASSLGRSYGYTF. In DNA form, the CDR3 reads TGTGCCAGCTCTTTGGGCAGAAGCTATGGCTACACCTTC.

The chain couples TRBV3-1 (or the pseudogene TRBV3-2) to TRBJ2-5, with 14 positions matching TRBD2. The CDR3 totals 18 residues. CDR1 is LGHDT, CDR2 YNNKEL, per germline (reference sequence). Unmatched junction bases numbered 12, after V lost 7 bases and J lost 2 bases. As DNA, the CDR3 is TGTGCCAGCAAGGGGACTAGCGGGAGTTCTGATCGGCAAGAGACCCAGTACTTC. As protein: CASKGTSGSSDRQETQYF.

The chain employs TRBV27 and TRBJ2-5, with TRBD2 identical over 9 bases. The CDR3 is 17 residues long. V shed 3 bases, J shed 2 bases, and the junction held 10 bases outside the gene matches. The germline V gene has CDR1 MNHEY and CDR2 SMNVEV (reference sequence). CDR3 in amino acids: CASSLWALAGNQETQYF. The CDR3 region has the DNA TGTGCCAGCAGTTTGTGGGCGCTAGCGGGGAATCAAGAGACCCAGTACTTC.

The CDR3 loop is CASSLTLYSYEQYF. The CDR3 nucleotides read TGTGCCAGCAGCTTAACCCTCTACTCCTACGAGCAGTACTTC. The chain has TRBV11-2 and TRBJ2-7; D gene ambiguous. The CDR3 extends over 14 amino acids. Germline values: CDR1 SGHAT, CDR2 FQNNGV. V lost 2 bases and J 0 bases, leaving 8 bases between the germline ends.

The chain combines TRBV5-4 with TRBJ2-1; D is unclear. Trimming shortened V by 0 bases and J by 4 bases, and 8 bases separated the two germline ends. This CDR3 spans 14 amino acids. CDR1 and CDR2 (germline): SGHNT, YYREEE (reference sequence). The CDR3 here is CASSLGDTYNEQFF. CDR3 bases: TGTGCCAGCAGCTTGGGAGACACGTACAATGAGCAGTTCTTC.

This rearrangement joins TRBV5-4 to TRBJ2-3, with 10 bases aligning to TRBD2. The CDR3 has 17 amino acids. The J segment lost 5 bases and the V segment lost 4 bases, leaving 13 bases of the junction unmatched. Germline V gene data show CDR1 as SGHNT and CDR2 as YYREEE (reference sequence). The CDR3 protein is CASSPWTSGEGRDTQYF. DNA for the CDR3: TGTGCCAGCAGCCCTTGGACTAGCGGAGAGGGGCGAGATACGCAGTATTTT.

The rearrangement joins TRBV11-2 to TRBJ2-3; possible D gene TRBD2, 6 bases. This CDR3 has 15 residues. Looked up from germline, CDR1 is SGHAT and CDR2 is FQNNGV. V shed 1 base and J shed 2 bases, with 10 bases lying between them. DNA for the CDR3: TGTGCCAGCAGCTTAGGCCGGGGGTTCACAGATACGCAGTATTTT. Translation gives CASSLGRGFTDTQYF.

The rearrangement joins TRBV27 to TRBJ1-6; TRBD1 might be the D (6 bases). The CDR3 loop spans 15 amino acids. V lost 4 bases and J 6 bases, leaving 13 bases between the germline ends. The germline gives CDR1 MNHEY, CDR2 SMNVEV (reference sequence). Here the CDR3 DNA reads TGTGCCAGCAGTTCCCTGACAGGTTCTAATTCACCCCTCCACTTT. It encodes CASSSLTGSNSPLHF.

The chain's CDR3 is CATDEGVGLSYEQYF. DNA for the CDR3: TGTGCCACCGACGAAGGGGTGGGACTGTCCTACGAGCAGTACTTC. This rearrangement joins TRBV7-9 to TRBJ2-7, with D possibly TRBD2 on 6 matching bases. Germline V gene sequence: CDR1 SEHNR, CDR2 FQNEAQ (reference sequence). The V end lost 10 bases, the J end lost 1 base, and 20 bases lay between the germline ends. CDR3 length: 15 amino acids.

The V and J genes are TRBV25-1 and TRBJ2-7; perhaps TRBD1 as D (6 bases). The V end was cut by 6 bases, the J end by 10 bases, with 13 bases between. Germline V lookup: CDR1 MGHDK, CDR2 SYGVNS. This CDR3 has 11 residues. CDR3 bases: TGTGCCAGCAGAGCCGGGACAACCCAGTACTTC. This sequence encodes CASRAGTTQYF.

The J gene is TRBJ2-7, the V gene TRBV7-2; no clear D. V lost 1 base, J lost 6 bases, and 10 bases lay in between. The V gene's germline CDR1 is SGHTA and CDR2 FQGNSA. CDR3 length: 13 residues. The CDR3 sequence is CASSLGSGLEQYF. The CDR3 nucleotides are TGTGCCAGCAGCTTAGGGTCCGGTCTCGAGCAGTACTTC.

This clone was seen once. The gene calls are TRBV3-1 (or the pseudogene TRBV3-2) and TRBJ2-7, with 11 nucleotides matching TRBD2. V dropped 4 bases and J dropped 4; count of bases not matched to a gene: 6. Germline assignment: CDR1 LGHDT and CDR2 YNNKEL (reference sequence). CDR3 length equals 15 residues. CDR3 protein: CASSPRLAGRYEQYF. The CDR3 DNA is TGTGCCAGCAGCCCCAGACTAGCGGGGAGGTACGAGCAGTACTTC.

The gene calls are TRBV9 and TRBJ2-7, with 9 nucleotides matching TRBD2. V shed 0 bases, J shed 5 bases, and the junction held 6 bases outside the gene matches. There are 15 residues in the CDR3. CDR1 and CDR2 (germline): SGDLS, YYNGEE. Here the CDR3 DNA reads TGTGCCAGCAGCGTAGGCGGGAGGGCCGTGAACGAGCAGTACTTC. It is translated as CASSVGGRAVNEQYF.

The chain combines TRBV9 with TRBJ2-3, with TRBD2 matching 7 bases. CDR1 is SGDLS and CDR2 is YYNGEE in the germline V gene. The CDR3 extends over 16 amino acids. V lost 0 bases to trimming and J lost 5 bases; unmatched junction nucleotides: 9. CDR3 nucleotide sequence: TGTGCCAGCAGCGTAGCTACGGCGGGAGCATTAGATACGCAGTATTTT. This sequence encodes CASSVATAGALDTQYF.

The CDR3 protein is CASSPDRAGANVLTF. The CDR3 coding sequence is TGTGCCAGCAGTCCGGACAGGGCTGGGGCCAACGTCCTGACTTTC. This rearrangement joins TRBV2 to TRBJ2-6, with TRBD1 identical over 8 bases. V lost 5 bases and J lost 2; bases outside the gene matches: 2. CDR1 and CDR2 (germline): SNHLY, FYNNEI. CDR3 size: 15 residues.

J is TRBJ2-7 and V is TRBV19; TRBD2 matches 7 bases. This CDR3 is 14 amino acids long. V lost 0 bases and J lost 7; bases outside the gene matches: 6. Germline CDR1 is LNHDA and CDR2 is SQIVND (reference sequence). The CDR3: CASSIDPTSTEQYF. CDR3 DNA: TGTGCCAGTAGTATAGATCCGACTAGCACAGAGCAGTACTTC.